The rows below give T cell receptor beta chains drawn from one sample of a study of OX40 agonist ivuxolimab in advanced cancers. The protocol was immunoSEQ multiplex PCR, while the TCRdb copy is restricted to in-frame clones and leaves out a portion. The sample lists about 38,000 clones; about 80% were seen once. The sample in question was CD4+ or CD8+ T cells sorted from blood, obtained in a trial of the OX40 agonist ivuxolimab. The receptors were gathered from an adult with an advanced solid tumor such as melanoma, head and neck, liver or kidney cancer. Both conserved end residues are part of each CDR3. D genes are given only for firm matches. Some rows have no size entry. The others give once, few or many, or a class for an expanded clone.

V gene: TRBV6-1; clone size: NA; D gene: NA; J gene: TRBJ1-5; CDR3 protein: CASSEGFGNQPQHF; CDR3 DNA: TGTGCCAGCAGTGAAGGATTTGGCAATCAGCCCCAGCATTTT
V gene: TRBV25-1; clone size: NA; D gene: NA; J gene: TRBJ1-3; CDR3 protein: CASTSSGYRSGNTIYF; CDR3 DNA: TGTGCCAGCACCTCGTCCGGCTACCGTTCTGGAAACACCATATATTTT
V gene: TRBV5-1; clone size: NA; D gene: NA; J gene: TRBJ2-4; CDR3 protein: CASGTGGKNIQYF; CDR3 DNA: TGCGCCAGCGGGACCGGGGGCAAAAACATTCAGTACTTC
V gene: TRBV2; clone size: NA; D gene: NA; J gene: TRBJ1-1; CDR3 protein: CACNAQAAEAFF; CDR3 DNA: TGTGCCTGCAATGCCCAAGCGGCTGAAGCTTTCTTT
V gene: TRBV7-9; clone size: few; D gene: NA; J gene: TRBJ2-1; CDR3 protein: CASTGTLSYNEQFF; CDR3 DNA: TGTGCCAGCACCGGGACTCTCTCCTACAATGAGCAGTTCTTC
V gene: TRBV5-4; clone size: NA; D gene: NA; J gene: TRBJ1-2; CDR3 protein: CASSLSGSKYGYTF; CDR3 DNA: TGTGCCAGCAGCTTGTCAGGCAGCAAGTATGGCTACACCTTC
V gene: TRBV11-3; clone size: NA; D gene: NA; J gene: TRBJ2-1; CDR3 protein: CASSSGFGNEQFF; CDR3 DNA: TGTGCCAGCAGCTCCGGGTTCGGGAATGAGCAGTTCTTC
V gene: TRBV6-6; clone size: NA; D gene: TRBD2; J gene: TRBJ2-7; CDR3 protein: CASSQPGLAVYEQYF; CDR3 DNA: TGTGCCAGCAGCCAGCCGGGACTAGCGGTATACGAGCAGTACTTC
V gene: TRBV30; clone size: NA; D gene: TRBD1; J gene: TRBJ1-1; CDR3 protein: CALTGGGNTEAFF; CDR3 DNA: TGTGCCCTAACAGGGGGGGGGAACACTGAAGCTTTCTTT
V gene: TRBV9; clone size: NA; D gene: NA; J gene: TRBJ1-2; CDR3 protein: CASSLEVGPNYGYTF; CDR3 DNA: TGTGCCAGCAGCCTAGAGGTAGGCCCAAACTATGGCTACACCTTC
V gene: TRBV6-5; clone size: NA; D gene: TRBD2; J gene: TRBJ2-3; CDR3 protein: CAVTRRGLVDTQYF; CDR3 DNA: TGTGCAGTTACTCGCCGCGGACTAGTGGATACGCAGTATTTT